Below, 18 T cell receptor beta chains from the same sample are listed, as sequenced in a study of cytomegalovirus exposure and HLA in healthy donors. Profiled with immunoSEQ multiplex PCR; TCRdb holds only in-frame clones, not every one. This sample has hundreds of thousands of clones, with roughly 89% found just once. Sequenced: PBMCs. The receptors were gathered from a woman aged 18 to 35 in good health and CMV-seronegative.

V and J are TRBV18 and TRBJ1-1; 7 bases line up with TRBD1. CDR3 size: 17 residues. Germline V gene lookup returns CDR1 KGHSH and CDR2 LQKENI. Germline trimming cut 6 bases from V and 4 bases from J; bases unmatched to any gene: 17. CDR3 protein: CASSDPRDRVGGTEAFF. The CDR3 DNA reads as TGTGCCAGCTCTGACCCGAGAGACAGGGTAGGAGGCACTGAAGCTTTCTTT.

The rearrangement links TRBV4-1 to TRBJ1-2, with D perhaps matching TRBD1 (6 bases). From germline, CDR1 is MGHRA and CDR2 YSYEKL. The CDR3 covers 18 residues. Trimming took 0 bases from V and 0 from J, leaving 17 bases between them. CDR3 protein: CASSQDRGGRKSNYGYTF. In DNA, the CDR3 is TGCGCCAGCAGCCAAGATAGGGGGGGGCGAAAGTCTAACTATGGCTACACCTTC.

The J gene is TRBJ1-3, the V gene TRBV2, with D unresolved. The CDR3 is made up of 14 amino acids. CDR1 and CDR2 (germline): SNHLY, FYNNEI. Between the trimmed V and J ends, which lost 4 bases and 0 bases, there was a span of 7 bases. In DNA form, the CDR3 reads TGTGCCAGCAGTGGGCAAGTCTCTGGAAACACCATATATTTT. Its protein is CASSGQVSGNTIYF. Using reference TRBV2 and TRBJ1-3 for the parts outside the CDR3, the full variable domain is EPEVTQTPSHQVTQMGQEVILRCVPISNHLYFYWYRQILGQKVEFLVSFYNNEISEKSEIFDDQFSVERPDGSNFTLKIRSTKLEDSAMYFCASSGQVSGNTIYFGEGSWLTVV.

The chain recombines TRBV19 with TRBJ1-6; TRBD1 agrees at 8 bases. Trimming at V came to 4 bases and at J to 7 bases, leaving 9 bases not matched to a gene. This CDR3 spans 16 amino acids. Germline CDR1 is LNHDA and CDR2 is SQIVND (reference sequence). CDR3: CASSTDRDYGNSPLHF. In DNA form, the CDR3 reads TGTGCCAGTAGTACGGACAGGGACTACGGGAATTCACCCCTCCACTTT. Variable domain in full (rest from reference TRBV19 and TRBJ1-6): DGGITQSPKYLFRKEGQNVTLSCEQNLNHDAMYWYRQDPGQGLRLIYYSQIVNDFQKGDIAEGYSVSREKKESFPLTVTSAQKNPTAFYLCASSTDRDYGNSPLHFGNGTRLTVT.

The V gene is TRBV30, the J gene TRBJ2-6; 8 positions match TRBD1. The CDR3 is 16 residues long. With 3 bases clipped from V and 4 bases from J, the junction kept 8 bases outside the gene matches. Looked up from germline, CDR1 is GTSNPN and CDR2 is SVGIG (reference sequence). The chain's CDR3 is CAWSGTGFIGANVLTF. The CDR3 nucleotides read TGTGCCTGGAGCGGGACAGGCTTCATCGGGGCCAACGTCCTGACTTTC.

This chain connects TRBV6-5 to TRBJ2-7; possible D gene TRBD2, 6 bases. The CDR3 has 14 amino acids. CDR1 and CDR2 from the germline V gene are MNHEY and SVGAGI. V lost 4 bases and J lost 0, with 10 bases in between. The CDR3 nucleotides are TGTGCCAGCAGTTTGGCGGGGTTCTCCTACGAGCAGTACTTC. Amino acid sequence: CASSLAGFSYEQYF.

This clone was seen only a few times. The chain joins TRBV27 to TRBJ2-1; 12 bases align to TRBD2. The V segment lost 10 bases and the J segment 0 bases; nucleotides outside the gene matches: 10. The CDR3 contains 17 residues. CDR1 and CDR2 (germline): MNHEY, SMNVEV (reference sequence). The CDR3 here is CATWTSGAVSSYNEQFF. The CDR3 DNA reads TGTGCCACCTGGACTAGCGGGGCCGTAAGCTCCTACAATGAGCAGTTCTTC.

This chain connects TRBV6-1 to TRBJ1-1; D gene uncertain. CDR3 length: 14 residues. The V end was cut by 6 bases, the J end by 5 bases, with 16 bases between. Looked up from germline, CDR1 is MNHNS and CDR2 is SASEGT. CDR3 sequence reads: CASSQVGFGTEAFF. As DNA, the CDR3 is TGTGCCAGCAGCCAGGTGGGTTTTGGGACTGAAGCTTTCTTT.

This rearrangement joins TRBV29-1 to TRBJ1-1; tentatively, D is TRBD1 (5 bases). The CDR3 is 13 residues long. Per germline, CDR1 SQVTM and CDR2 ANQGSEA. As DNA, the CDR3 is TGCACCATTGTGTCAGGGATGAACACTGAAGCTTTCTTT. It yields the protein CTIVSGMNTEAFF.

The CDR3 region has the DNA TGTGCCTGGAGTGGAAGGACAGTAGATAGCAATCAGCCCCAGCATTTT. The encoded protein is CAWSGRTVDSNQPQHF. The rearrangement links TRBV30 to TRBJ1-5; D might be TRBD1 (6 bases). This CDR3 has 16 residues. Looked up from germline, CDR1 is GTSNPN and CDR2 is SVGIG (reference sequence). The V end lost 1 base, the J end lost 0 bases, and 13 bases lay between the germline ends.

This rearrangement joins TRBV30 to TRBJ2-3; TRBD1 agrees at 7 bases. V lost 0 bases to trimming and J lost 4 bases; unmatched junction nucleotides: 10. This CDR3 has 16 residues. CDR1 is GTSNPN and CDR2 is SVGIG in the germline V gene (reference sequence). The CDR3, as DNA: TGTGCCTGGAGTGTACGGGACAGATGGAGATCAGATACGCAGTATTTT. Its protein product is CAWSVRDRWRSDTQYF.

The rearrangement uses TRBV2 and TRBJ2-1, with D perhaps TRBD1 (8 bases). In germline, CDR1 is SNHLY, CDR2 FYNNEI. The CDR3 consists of 14 residues. V was trimmed by 10 bases and J by 15 bases, leaving 28 bases between them. This chain's CDR3 is CANSAGQGGRGGFF. CDR3 nucleotides: TGTGCCAACAGCGCTGGACAGGGAGGGCGCGGGGGGTTCTTC. Combining the CDR3 with reference TRBV2 and TRBJ2-1 gives the whole variable domain EPEVTQTPSHQVTQMGQEVILRCVPISNHLYFYWYRQILGQKVEFLVSFYNNEISEKSEIFDDQFSVERPDGSNFTLKIRSTKLEDSAMYFCANSAGQGGRGGFFGPGTRLTVL.

This chain links TRBV2 with TRBJ1-2; D is undetermined. Germline assignment: CDR1 SNHLY and CDR2 FYNNEI. V lost 6 bases, J lost 0 bases, and 17 bases lay in between. The CDR3 covers 16 residues. The CDR3 sequence is CASRPSSGLANYGYTF. The CDR3 DNA reads TGTGCCAGCAGGCCTAGTAGTGGGTTAGCTAACTATGGCTACACCTTC. Together with reference TRBV2 and TRBJ1-2, the CDR3 gives the full variable domain: EPEVTQTPSHQVTQMGQEVILRCVPISNHLYFYWYRQILGQKVEFLVSFYNNEISEKSEIFDDQFSVERPDGSNFTLKIRSTKLEDSAMYFCASRPSSGLANYGYTFGSGTRLTVV.

The CDR3 sequence: CATNEGPRGEQFF. The DNA for the CDR3 is TGTGCCACCAATGAGGGGCCGCGGGGTGAGCAGTTCTTC. This chain links TRBV15 with TRBJ2-1, with D possibly matching TRBD2 (6 bases). Germline CDR1 LNHNV, CDR2 YYDKDF (reference sequence). V lost 7 bases to trimming and J lost 9 bases, with 16 bases between them. The CDR3 contains 13 residues.

V is TRBV2 and J is TRBJ2-1; TRBD2 matches 14 bases. Germline V CDR1 and CDR2: SNHLY, FYNNEI. J was trimmed by 9 bases and V by 8 bases; bases with no gene match: 9. This CDR3 spans 15 amino acids. Here the CDR3 reads CASQGTSGSVAEQFF. Written as DNA, the CDR3 is TGTGCCAGCCAAGGGACTAGCGGGAGCGTAGCTGAGCAGTTCTTC.

The chain couples TRBV15 to TRBJ1-4; D gene ambiguous. The germline V gene has CDR1 LNHNV and CDR2 YYDKDF (reference sequence). This CDR3 comprises 15 residues. V was cut by 0 bases and J by 0 bases, with 5 bases left in between. The CDR3 spells CATSRDPATNEKLFF. The CDR3, as DNA: TGTGCCACCAGCAGAGATCCCGCAACTAATGAAAAACTGTTTTTT.

The chain links TRBV28 to TRBJ2-5, with a possible D match to TRBD1 (5 bases). Germline assignment: CDR1 MDHEN and CDR2 SYDVKM. V lost 8 bases to trimming and J lost 4 bases, with 11 bases between them. This CDR3 is 12 amino acids long. The chain's CDR3 is CASSDSPETQYF. The CDR3 DNA reads TGTGCCAGCTCTGACAGCCCAGAGACCCAGTACTTC.

The sample holds one count of this clone. The chain links TRBV6-4 to TRBJ2-3, with TRBD2 matching 11 bases. Looked up from germline, CDR1 is MRHNA and CDR2 is SNTAGT. Trimming at V came to 5 bases and at J to 6 bases, leaving 10 bases not matched to a gene. The CDR3 contains 16 residues. CDR3: CASSPLTSGTRDTQYF. DNA for the CDR3: TGTGCCAGCAGTCCCCTGACTAGCGGGACTAGGGATACGCAGTATTTT.